This T cell receptor beta chain was identified during a study of blood T cell repertoires in COVID-19. Study in general: There were acute and convalescent COVID-19 samples, and they came from the United States, Italy and Spain. Nucleic acid was either cDNA or gDNA, and it came from T cells, B-cell-depleted T cells, or PBMCs.

The CDR3 is 16 residues long. V lost 0 bases and J lost 7, with 15 bases in between. CDR1 and CDR2 from the germline V gene are LGHNA and YNFKEQ. As processed by the authors: Counts of nucleated cells, estimated from reference gene primer amplification, were obtained. Data came from immunoSEQ multiplex PCR; TCRdb stores just in-frame clones and leaves some out. V and J calls and clone size are those listed in that table; D and trimming were worked out from the DNA. The sample has 250,000 to 300,000 clones, 75% to 90% seen once. This chain uses TRBV4-2 with TRBJ2-2; TRBD2 might be the D (6 bases). The sequence came from a middle-aged man with acute or convalescent COVID-19. The sample consisted of peripheral blood. CDR3 in DNA: TGTGCCAGCAGCCAAGATTACCGGAGGGGATTCGGGGAGCTGTTTTTT. The encoded protein is CASSQDYRRGFGELFF.